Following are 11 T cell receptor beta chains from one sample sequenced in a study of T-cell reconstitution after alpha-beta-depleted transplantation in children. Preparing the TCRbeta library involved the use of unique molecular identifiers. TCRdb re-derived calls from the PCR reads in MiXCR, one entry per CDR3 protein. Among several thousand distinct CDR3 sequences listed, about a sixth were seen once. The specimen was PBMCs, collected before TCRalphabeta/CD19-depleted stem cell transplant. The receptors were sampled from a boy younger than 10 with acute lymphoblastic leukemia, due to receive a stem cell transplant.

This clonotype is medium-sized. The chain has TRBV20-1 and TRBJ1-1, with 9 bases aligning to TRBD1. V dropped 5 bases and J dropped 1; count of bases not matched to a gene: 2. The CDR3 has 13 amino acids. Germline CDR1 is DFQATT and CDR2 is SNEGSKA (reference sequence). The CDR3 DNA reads TGCAGTGCTTTGGGACAGGGGAACACTGAAGCTTTCTTT. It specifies CSALGQGNTEAFF.

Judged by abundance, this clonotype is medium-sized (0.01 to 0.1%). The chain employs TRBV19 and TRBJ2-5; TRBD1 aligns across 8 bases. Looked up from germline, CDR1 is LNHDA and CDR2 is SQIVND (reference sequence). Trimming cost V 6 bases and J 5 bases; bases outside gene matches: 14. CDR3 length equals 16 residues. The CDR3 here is CASSQLGQALGETQYF. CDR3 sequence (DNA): TGTGCCAGTAGCCAATTGGGACAGGCCCTGGGTGAGACCCAGTACTTC.

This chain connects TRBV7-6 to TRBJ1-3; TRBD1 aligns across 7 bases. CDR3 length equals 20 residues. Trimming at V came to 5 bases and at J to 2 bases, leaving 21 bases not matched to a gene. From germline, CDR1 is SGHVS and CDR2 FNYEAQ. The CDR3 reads CASSPGTVVPSVWTGNTIYF. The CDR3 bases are TGTGCCAGCAGCCCCGGGACAGTGGTACCCTCTGTATGGACTGGAAACACCATATATTTT.

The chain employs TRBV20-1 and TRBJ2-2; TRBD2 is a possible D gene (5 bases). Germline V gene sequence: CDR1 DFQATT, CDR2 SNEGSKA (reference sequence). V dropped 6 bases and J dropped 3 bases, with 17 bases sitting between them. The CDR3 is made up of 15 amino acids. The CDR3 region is CSAVGERGHTGELFF. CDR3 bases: TGCAGTGCAGTCGGGGAGAGAGGTCACACCGGGGAGCTGTTTTTT.

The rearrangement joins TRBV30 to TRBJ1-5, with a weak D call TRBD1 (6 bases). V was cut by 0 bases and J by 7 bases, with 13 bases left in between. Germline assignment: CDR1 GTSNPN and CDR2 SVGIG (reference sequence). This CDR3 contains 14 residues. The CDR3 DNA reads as TGTGCCTGGAGTGTACTTCAGGGGAACCAGCCCCAGCATTTT. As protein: CAWSVLQGNQPQHF.

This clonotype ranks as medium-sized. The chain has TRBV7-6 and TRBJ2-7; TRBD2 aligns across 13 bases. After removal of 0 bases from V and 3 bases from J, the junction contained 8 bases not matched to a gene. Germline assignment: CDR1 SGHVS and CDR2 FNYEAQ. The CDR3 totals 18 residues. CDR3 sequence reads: CASSLAPGTSGAGYEQYF. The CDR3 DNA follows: TGTGCCAGCAGCTTAGCGCCCGGGACTAGCGGGGCCGGCTACGAGCAGTACTTC.

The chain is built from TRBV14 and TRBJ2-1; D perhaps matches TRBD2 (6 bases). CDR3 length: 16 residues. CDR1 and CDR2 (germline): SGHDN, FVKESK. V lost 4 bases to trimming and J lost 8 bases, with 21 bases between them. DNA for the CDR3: TGTGCCAGCAGCCCGCGAAGACTAGTTTTAGAGGATGAGCAGTTCTTC. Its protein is CASSPRRLVLEDEQFF.

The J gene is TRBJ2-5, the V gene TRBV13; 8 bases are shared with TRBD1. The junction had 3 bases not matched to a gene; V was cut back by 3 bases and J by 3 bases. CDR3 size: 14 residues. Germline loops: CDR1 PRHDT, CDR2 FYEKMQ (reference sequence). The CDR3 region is CASSFGQGEETQYF. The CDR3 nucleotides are TGTGCCAGCAGCTTTGGACAGGGAGAAGAGACCCAGTACTTC.

CDR3 nucleotides: TGTGCCAGCTCACCAAATGACAGAACTGAAGCTTTCTTT. As protein: CASSPNDRTEAFF. This chain joins TRBV18 and TRBJ1-1, with D possibly matching TRBD1 (5 bases). The germline CDR1 and CDR2 sequences are KGHSH and LQKENI. CDR3 length equals 13 residues. Trimming took 2 bases from V and 5 from J, leaving 9 bases between them. Together with reference TRBV18 and TRBJ1-1, the CDR3 gives the full variable domain: NAGVMQNPRHLVRRRGQEARLRCSPMKGHSHVYWYRQLPEEGLKFMVYLQKENIIDESGMPKERFSAEFPKEGPSILRIQQVVRGDSAAYFCASSPNDRTEAFFGQGTRLTVV.

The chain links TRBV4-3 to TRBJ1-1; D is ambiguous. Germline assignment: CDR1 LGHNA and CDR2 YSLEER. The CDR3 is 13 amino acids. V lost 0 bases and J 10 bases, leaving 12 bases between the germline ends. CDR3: CASSQETSGIAFF. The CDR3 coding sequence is TGCGCCAGCAGCCAAGAGACCTCGGGGATAGCTTTCTTT.

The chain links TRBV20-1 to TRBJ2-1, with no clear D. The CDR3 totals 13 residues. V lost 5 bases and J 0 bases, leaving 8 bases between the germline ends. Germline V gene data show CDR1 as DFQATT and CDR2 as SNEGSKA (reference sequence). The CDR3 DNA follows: TGCAGTGCTTTAAGCAGCTCCTACAATGAGCAGTTCTTC. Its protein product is CSALSSSYNEQFF.